This T cell receptor beta chain originates from a study of T cells in Graves' hyperthyroidism and ophthalmopathy. The CDR3 loop spans 15 amino acids. CDR1 is LGHDT, CDR2 YNNKEL, per germline (reference sequence). V was clipped by 4 bases and J by 7 bases, with 16 bases between them. When ophthalmopathy did not progress within 18 months, Graves' hyperthyroidism was considered stable. RNA transcripts were the template for amplifying TCR beta CDR3 regions. HTBI primers were employed in a first-round RT-PCR of the TCR CDR3. TCRdb re-analysed the multiplex PCR reads in MiXCR, keeping a single row per CDR3 protein. Counted here are about 340,000 distinct CDR3 sequences, around a sixth occurring once; the ten biggest clones make up 49%. This clonotype was found many times.

The sample comprised blood. The gene calls are TRBV3-1 and TRBJ2-2; D is perhaps TRBD2 (6 bases). This clonotype was obtained from a woman aged 45 to 65 with Graves' hyperthyroidism. The CDR3 region has the DNA TGTGCCAGCAGCCGGGACTCCCGTTGGGGCGGGGAGCTGTTTTTT. Protein sequence: CASSRDSRWGGELFF.